This record concerns one T cell receptor (beta chain) sequence. This record comes from a study of T cells in Graves' hyperthyroidism and ophthalmopathy. Germline trimming cut 2 bases from V and 1 base from J; bases unmatched to any gene: 7. This CDR3 comprises 17 residues. It was RNA transcripts that yielded the amplified TCR beta CDR3 regions. During a first-round RT-PCR of the TCR CDR3, the HTBI primer set was used. Using its own MiXCR run on the multiplex PCR reads, TCRdb lists one record per CDR3 protein. The sample has around 380,000 distinct CDR3 sequences; approximately 13% are singletons. This chain links TRBV12-3 or TRBV12-4 with TRBJ2-5, with 10 bases aligning to TRBD2. The sequence was collected from a young man with Graves' hyperthyroidism that later progressed to Graves' ophthalmopathy. The sequenced sample consisted of blood. CDR3 DNA sequence: TGTGCCAGCAGTTTAATCCTAGCGGGGGCGCTCCAAGAGACCCAGTACTTC. Protein product: CASSLILAGALQETQYF.